This T cell receptor beta chain was sequenced during a study of neurological immune-mediated disorders. Study-level points and caveats: HTLV-1-associated myelopathy had the most TCR clonal expansion, and multiple sclerosis had the least, less than healthy controls.

5'RACE with 10-nucleotide random UMIs generated the cDNA. TCRdb processed the 5' RACE reads anew with MiXCR; each CDR3 protein has one entry. The data hold 18,000 or so distinct CDR3 sequences, with 12% to 15% observed a single time. Approximately 1 million sorted CD4+ or CD8+ T cells made each library. This clonotype was seen ten or more times. Its target is not known. The receptor comes from a woman aged 60-75 years with HTLV-1-associated myelopathy (HAM/TSP). The sample comprised CD4+ T cells from blood.

This CDR3 is CATSRNREGQPQHF. The CDR3 DNA sequence: TGTGCCACCAGCAGAAACAGGGAGGGACAGCCCCAGCATTTT. V gene TRBV15 combines with J gene TRBJ1-5; D is perhaps TRBD1 (6 bases). This CDR3 has 14 residues. Germline V gene sequence: CDR1 LNHNV, CDR2 YYDKDF (reference sequence). Trimming cost V 2 bases and J 7 bases, with 12 bases left between them.